This T cell receptor (beta chain) was profiled in a study of monozygotic twins with inflammatory bowel disease. TCRdb re-called the 5' RACE reads and gives one entry per CDR3 protein, without DNA. This table holds about 300,000 distinct CDR3 sequences. In germline, CDR1 is SGHRS, CDR2 YFSETQ. The CDR3 has 15 residues. Sequencing used blood. This chain joins TRBV5-1 and TRBJ2-3; the D call of TRBD1 rests on TCRdb alone, since no DNA is present to check it. The clonotype was recovered from a human donor with ulcerative colitis or Crohn's disease, or a healthy co-twin of an affected twin (not recorded which). The CDR3 region is CASSLAGGWTDTQYF.